The 25 T cell receptor beta chains below were found in one sample sequenced in a study of regulatory T cells in long-lasting Graves disease. The time point here: newly diagnosed GD, antithyroid drugs for less than 3 months. PBMCs provided the RNA from which the TCR library was made. Arm-PCR with iRepertoire HTBI primers amplified the CDR3 regions for these TCR beta libraries. MiXCR, run by TCRdb on the multiplex PCR reads, gives a single entry per CDR3 protein. The sample has hundreds of thousands of distinct CDR3 sequences, 15% to 20% seen once. These sequences were also reported in another study, on T cells in Graves' hyperthyroidism and ophthalmopathy.

The sample in question was peripheral blood mononuclear cells (PBMCs), obtained at new diagnosis, from a patient treated with antithyroid drugs. These receptors came from a woman aged 35-60 years with Graves disease.

This clonotype has a handful of counts. The V gene is TRBV7-7, the J gene TRBJ1-2, with D hard to call. V lost 5 bases and J lost 5, with 12 bases in between. Germline values: CDR1 SSHAT, CDR2 FNYEAQ (reference sequence). The CDR3 runs to 13 residues. CDR3 sequence reads: CASSDASLYGYTF. In DNA form, the CDR3 reads TGTGCCAGCAGCGACGCGTCTTTATATGGCTACACCTTC.

V gene TRBV5-1 combines with J gene TRBJ2-3; D not resolved. The germline V and J ends were trimmed by 1 base and 6 bases, with 12 bases remaining between them. The CDR3 has 14 amino acids. Germline V gives CDR1 SGHRS, CDR2 YFSETQ. CDR3 sequence: CASSLTPWMDTQYF. CDR3 in DNA: TGCGCCAGCAGCTTGACTCCCTGGATGGATACGCAGTATTTT.

J is TRBJ1-4 and V is TRBV10-3; 9 bases align to TRBD1. Germline CDR1 reads ENHRY; CDR2 reads SYGVKD. The CDR3 covers 17 residues. With 3 bases clipped from V and 5 bases from J, the junction kept 10 bases outside the gene matches. The CDR3 region is CAISEIHRQGVNEKLFF. In DNA form, the CDR3 reads TGTGCCATCAGTGAAATACATAGACAGGGGGTGAATGAAAAACTGTTTTTT.

There are many counts of this clonotype. This chain links TRBV7-9 with TRBJ1-2; perhaps TRBD1 as D (6 bases). V was trimmed by 3 bases and J by 7 bases, leaving 12 bases between them. The germline gives CDR1 SEHNR, CDR2 FQNEAQ (reference sequence). The CDR3 has 13 residues. CDR3 sequence (DNA): TGTGCCAGCAGCTTTGTCTGGGACACTGGCTACACCTTC. Protein product: CASSFVWDTGYTF.

The gene calls are TRBV20-1 and TRBJ1-3; 7 nucleotides line up with TRBD1. Germline CDR1 and CDR2: DFQATT and SNEGSKA (reference sequence). The CDR3 covers 14 residues. Trimming removed 6 bases from V and 3 bases from J; junction bases left unmatched: 8. The CDR3 loop is CSAPGRGDGNTIYF. Written as DNA, the CDR3 is TGCAGTGCCCCGGGCAGGGGGGATGGAAACACCATATATTTT.

This clonotype has ten or more counts. The gene calls are TRBV11-2 and TRBJ2-5, with no clear D. Germline V lookup: CDR1 SGHAT, CDR2 FQNNGV. This CDR3 is 13 amino acids long. V lost 5 bases and J lost 3, with 10 bases in between. CDR3 bases: TGTGCCAGCAGCCCCCACAGCAAAGAGACCCAGTACTTC. As protein: CASSPHSKETQYF.

On this clonotype: The CDR3 ends on some other residue instead of the conserved phenylalanine or tryptophan, so this is likely a read error. This chain connects TRBV5-1 to TRBJ2-7, with D unresolved. This CDR3 region has 14 residues. The germline CDR1 and CDR2 sequences are SGHRS and YFSETQ. The ends were cut back, 0 bases at V and 6 bases at J, with 13 bases in the middle. The CDR3 region is CASSLGQDLSEQYS. The CDR3 DNA is TGCGCCAGCAGCTTGGGTCAGGACCTCTCCGAGCAGTACTCC.

In its sample, this clonotype was seen many times. The chain couples TRBV3-1 to TRBJ1-5; D not certain. Deletions cut 1 base from V and 3 bases from J, with 4 bases between. This CDR3 is 13 amino acids long. The V gene's germline CDR1 is LGHDT and CDR2 YNNKEL (reference sequence). In DNA form, the CDR3 reads TGTGCCAGCAGCCAAGGATCCAATCAGCCCCAGCATTTT. It specifies CASSQGSNQPQHF.

This chain links TRBV4-1 with TRBJ2-3, with 12 bases fitting TRBD2. The CDR3 length is 15 residues. The J segment lost 5 bases and the V segment lost 5 bases, leaving 5 bases of the junction unmatched. Germline V gene lookup returns CDR1 MGHRA and CDR2 YSYEKL. The DNA for the CDR3 is TGCGCCAGCAGCTGGACTAGCGGGGTGGGAGATACGCAGTATTTT. This translates into CASSWTSGVGDTQYF.

This clonotype was seen only a few times. The chain couples TRBV2 to TRBJ1-6; the D is unclear. Germline CDR1 is SNHLY and CDR2 is FYNNEI. This CDR3 contains 13 residues. V lost 6 bases, J lost 6 bases, and 9 bases lay in between. The CDR3 is CASSGRINSPLHF. The CDR3 nucleotides are TGTGCCAGCAGCGGACGGATTAATTCACCCCTCCACTTT.

This clonotype was seen ten or more times. The chain is built from TRBV20-1 and TRBJ2-1; 7 bases match TRBD1. The CDR3 consists of 15 residues. Germline V gene lookup returns CDR1 DFQATT and CDR2 SNEGSKA (reference sequence). The ends lost 5 bases at V and 0 bases at J; junction bases unmatched: 7. The CDR3 DNA reads as TGCAGTGCTCCGGGACAGCTATCCTCCTACAATGAGCAGTTCTTC. This translates into CSAPGQLSSYNEQFF.

This chain uses TRBV18 with TRBJ1-3; D might be TRBD1 (6 bases). From germline, CDR1 is KGHSH and CDR2 LQKENI. Trimming stripped 0 bases from V and 1 base from J, with 10 bases between. This CDR3 has 16 amino acids. CDR3 protein: CASSPPGRGSGNTIYF. The DNA for the CDR3 is TGTGCCAGCTCACCACCCGGCAGGGGATCTGGAAACACCATATATTTT.

As concerns this clonotype: A much larger clone differs from this one at a single base, so this may be a read error. The genes are TRBV7-9 and TRBJ1-3; D remains unclear. The CDR3 is made up of 11 amino acids. Per the germline V gene, CDR1 is SEHNR and CDR2 is FQNEAQ (reference sequence). The chain's CDR3 is CASSRVGTIHF. For the CDR3, the DNA is TGTGCCAGCAGCAGAGTTGGAACCATACATTTT.

This clonotype occurred many times. The chain couples TRBV5-1 to TRBJ2-1; no clear D gene. The CDR3 loop spans 13 amino acids. The V and J ends lost 0 bases and 10 bases respectively, with 11 bases between them. Germline V CDR1 and CDR2: SGHRS, YFSETQ. The DNA for the CDR3 is TGCGCCAGCAGCTTGGGTCCGGCACGAGAGCAGTTCTTC. It yields the protein CASSLGPAREQFF.

Remarks on this clonotype: The junction departs from the called germline gene at one end, perhaps through a read error. The V and J genes are TRBV12-3 or TRBV12-4 and TRBJ1-1, with TRBD1 matching over 7 bases. The CDR3 consists of 16 residues. In nucleotides, the CDR3 is TGTGCCGGCAGTTTATTCTCGACAGGGACGAACACTGAAGCTTCCTTT. This translates into CAGSLFSTGTNTEASF.

The J gene is TRBJ2-1, the V gene TRBV7-9; no clear D gene. Trimming took 6 bases from V and 1 from J, leaving 10 bases between them. The germline V gene has CDR1 SEHNR and CDR2 FQNEAQ (reference sequence). The CDR3 sequence is 14 residues long. The CDR3 protein is CASSELLSYNEQFF. DNA of the CDR3: TGTGCCAGCAGTGAACTACTTTCCTACAATGAGCAGTTCTTC.

At least ten counts were recorded for this clonotype. One junction end does not reproduce the germline sequence, and a read error may be involved. This sequence joins TRBV7-2 and TRBJ2-3; tentative D call: TRBD1 (6 bases). This CDR3 has 14 amino acids. CDR1 and CDR2 (germline): SGHTA, FQGNSA. The CDR3 here is CASSLGASTDTQYF. Written as DNA, the CDR3 is TGCGCCAGCAGCTTGGGGGCTAGCACAGATACGCAGTATTTT.

This sequence joins TRBV4-1 and TRBJ2-7; tentatively, D is TRBD1 (5 bases). There are 14 residues in the CDR3. V was clipped by 6 bases and J by 5 bases, with 17 bases between them. The germline CDR1 and CDR2 sequences are MGHRA and YSYEKL. The CDR3 nucleotides are TGCGCCAGCAGACTCTCGGGCGGCAGGGACGAGCAGTACTTC. Its translation: CASRLSGGRDEQYF.

This clonotype was observed at least ten times. The chain employs TRBV11-2 and TRBJ2-7; D possibly corresponds to TRBD1 (5 bases). Germline CDR1 and CDR2: SGHAT and FQNNGV. This CDR3 is built from 16 residues. Trimming took off 4 bases at V and 1 base at J, with 17 bases between the two ends. The CDR3, as DNA: TGTGCCAGCAGCTCCCTCGGAGCAGGGCGGTCCTACGAGCAGTACTTC. This encodes CASSSLGAGRSYEQYF.

About this clonotype itself: A clone one base away is much larger, so this may be a read error. The chain has TRBV2 and TRBJ1-2, with D possibly matching TRBD1 (6 bases). The CDR3 is made up of 13 amino acids. Trimming removed 6 bases at V and 4 bases at J, with 12 bases between. CDR1 and CDR2 (germline): SNHLY, FYNNEI. In DNA, the CDR3 is TGTGCCAGCAGGCAGGACAGAACCTATGGCTACACCTTC. Amino acids: CASRQDRTYGYTF.

The V call is TRBV6-1, the J call TRBJ1-2; D gene unclear. Per the germline V gene, CDR1 is MNHNS and CDR2 is SASEGT. CDR3 length: 15 residues. Trimming cost V 10 bases and J 0 bases, with 18 bases left between them. The CDR3 coding sequence is TGTGCCAACACCGAGCCTGGAATCCCTAACTATGGCTACACCTTC. Amino acid sequence: CANTEPGIPNYGYTF.

This clonotype has ten or more counts. The V gene is TRBV7-2, the J gene TRBJ2-3; tentative D call: TRBD2 (6 bases). CDR3 length equals 15 residues. The germline CDR1 and CDR2 sequences are SGHTA and FQGNSA. V lost 5 bases and J 2 bases, leaving 14 bases between the germline ends. The DNA for the CDR3 is TGTGCCAGCAGCGAGACTAGTATCTCCACAGATACGCAGTATTTT. Translating it yields CASSETSISTDTQYF.

Points on this clonotype: A read error may explain this, as a much larger clone is one base away. This chain connects TRBV12-3 or TRBV12-4 to TRBJ1-4, with D perhaps TRBD1 (5 bases). This CDR3 spans 15 amino acids. The CDR3 DNA reads as TGTGCCAGCAGTCCCCAGTCAGGGAGGGAAGAAAAACTGGTTTTT. This gives the protein CASSPQSGREEKLVF.

The rearrangement joins TRBV3-1 to TRBJ1-3; D unresolved. The CDR3 covers 12 residues. Deletions cut 4 bases from V and 3 bases from J, with 4 bases between. The V gene's germline CDR1 is LGHDT and CDR2 YNNKEL (reference sequence). The CDR3 DNA follows: TGTGCCAGCAGCCCGGATGGAAACACCATATATTTT. Its protein is CASSPDGNTIYF.

This clonotype has a count of ten or more. This chain links TRBV3-1 with TRBJ1-2; D not certain. The CDR3 sequence is 14 residues long. V lost 1 base and J lost 4, with 10 bases in between. Germline V lookup: CDR1 LGHDT, CDR2 YNNKEL (reference sequence). CDR3 nucleotide sequence: TGTGCCAGCAGCCAAGTCCCTACAAGCTATGGCTACACCTTC. Protein sequence: CASSQVPTSYGYTF.